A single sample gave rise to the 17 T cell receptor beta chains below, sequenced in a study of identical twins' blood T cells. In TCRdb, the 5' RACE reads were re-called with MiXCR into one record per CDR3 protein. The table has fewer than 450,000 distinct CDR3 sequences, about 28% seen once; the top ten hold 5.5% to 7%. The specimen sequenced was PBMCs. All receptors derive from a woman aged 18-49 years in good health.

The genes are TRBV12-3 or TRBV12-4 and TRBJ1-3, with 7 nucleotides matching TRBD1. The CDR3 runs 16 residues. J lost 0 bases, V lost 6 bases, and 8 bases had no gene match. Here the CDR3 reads CASRMNQGVSGNTIYF. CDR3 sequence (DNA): TGTGCCAGCAGGATGAACCAGGGGGTCTCTGGAAACACCATATATTTT.

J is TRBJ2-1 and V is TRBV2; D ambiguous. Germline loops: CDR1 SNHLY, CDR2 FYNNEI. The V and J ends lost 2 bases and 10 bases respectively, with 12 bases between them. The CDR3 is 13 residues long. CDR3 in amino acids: CASSEYELGEQFF. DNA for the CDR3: TGTGCCAGCAGTGAATATGAGTTAGGGGAGCAGTTCTTC.

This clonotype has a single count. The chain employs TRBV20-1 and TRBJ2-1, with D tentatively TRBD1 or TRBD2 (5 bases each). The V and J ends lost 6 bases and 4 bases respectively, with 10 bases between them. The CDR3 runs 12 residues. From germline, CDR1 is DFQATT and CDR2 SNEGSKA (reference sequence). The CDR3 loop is CSAGTIYNEQFF. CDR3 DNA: TGCAGTGCCGGGACCATATACAATGAGCAGTTCTTC.

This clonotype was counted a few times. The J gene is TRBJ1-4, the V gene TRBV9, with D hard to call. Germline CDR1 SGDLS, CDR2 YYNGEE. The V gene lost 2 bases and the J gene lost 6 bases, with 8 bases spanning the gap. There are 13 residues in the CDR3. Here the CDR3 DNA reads TGTGCCAGCAGCGTGGACGGATATGAAAAACTGTTTTTT. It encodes CASSVDGYEKLFF.

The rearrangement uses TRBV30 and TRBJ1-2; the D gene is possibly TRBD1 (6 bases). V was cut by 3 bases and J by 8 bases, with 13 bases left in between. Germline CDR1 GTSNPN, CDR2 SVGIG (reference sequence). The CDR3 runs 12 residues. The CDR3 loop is CAWRNRVNGYTF. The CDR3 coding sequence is TGTGCCTGGAGGAACAGGGTGAACGGCTACACCTTC.

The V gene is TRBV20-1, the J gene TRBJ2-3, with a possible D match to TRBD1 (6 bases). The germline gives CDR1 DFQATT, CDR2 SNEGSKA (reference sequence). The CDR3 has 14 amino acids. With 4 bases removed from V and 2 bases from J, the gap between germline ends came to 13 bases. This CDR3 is CSAKGQLDTDTQYF. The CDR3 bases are TGCAGTGCTAAAGGACAGTTAGACACAGATACGCAGTATTTT.

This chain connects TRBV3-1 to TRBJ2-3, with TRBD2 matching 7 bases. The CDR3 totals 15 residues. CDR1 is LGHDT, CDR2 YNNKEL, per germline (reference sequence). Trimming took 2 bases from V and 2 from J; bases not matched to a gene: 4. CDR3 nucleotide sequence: TGTGCCAGCAGCCAAACTAGCGTCCCCACAGATACGCAGTATTTT. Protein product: CASSQTSVPTDTQYF.

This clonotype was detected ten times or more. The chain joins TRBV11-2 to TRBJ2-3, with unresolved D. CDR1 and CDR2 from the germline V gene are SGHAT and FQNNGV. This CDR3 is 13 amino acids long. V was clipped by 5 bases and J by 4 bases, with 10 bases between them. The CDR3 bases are TGTGCCAGCAGCGGTTATGAGGCAGATACGCAGTATTTT. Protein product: CASSGYEADTQYF.

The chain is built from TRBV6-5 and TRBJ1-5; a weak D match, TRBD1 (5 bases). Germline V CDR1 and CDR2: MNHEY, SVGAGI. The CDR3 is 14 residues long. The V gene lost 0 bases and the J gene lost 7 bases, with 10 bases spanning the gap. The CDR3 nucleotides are TGTGCCAGCAGTTACTCGGGACTCAAGCAGCCCCAGCATTTT. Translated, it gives CASSYSGLKQPQHF.

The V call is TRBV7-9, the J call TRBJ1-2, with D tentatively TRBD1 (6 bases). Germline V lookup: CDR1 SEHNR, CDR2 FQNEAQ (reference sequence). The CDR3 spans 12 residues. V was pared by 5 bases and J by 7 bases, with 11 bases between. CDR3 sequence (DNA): TGTGCCAGCAGCCAAGGGGGGATTGGCTACACCTTC. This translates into CASSQGGIGYTF.

CDR3 sequence (DNA): TGTGCCAGCTCACCTACGACCCGGGACATTTTCACCGGGGAGCTGTTTTTT. It is translated as CASSPTTRDIFTGELFF. The chain links TRBV18 to TRBJ2-2; tentative D call: TRBD1 (6 bases). Germline CDR1 KGHSH, CDR2 LQKENI. This CDR3 spans 17 amino acids. Trimming cost V 3 bases and J 4 bases, with 18 bases left between them.

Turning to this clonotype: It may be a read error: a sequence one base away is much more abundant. In DNA, the CDR3 is TGTGCCAGCTCACCCCCGGGACTAGCGGAAGTCGGGCAGCTGTTTTTT. Its protein is CASSPPGLAEVGQLFF. J is TRBJ2-2 and V is TRBV18; 11 positions match TRBD2. This CDR3 contains 16 residues. The germline CDR1 and CDR2 sequences are KGHSH and LQKENI.

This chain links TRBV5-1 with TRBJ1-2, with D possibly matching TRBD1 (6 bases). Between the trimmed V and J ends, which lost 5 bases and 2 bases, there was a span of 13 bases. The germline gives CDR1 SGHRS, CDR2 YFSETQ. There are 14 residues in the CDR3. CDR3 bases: TGCGCCAGCAGACCCTCCACAGGGAACTATGGCTACACCTTC. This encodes CASRPSTGNYGYTF.

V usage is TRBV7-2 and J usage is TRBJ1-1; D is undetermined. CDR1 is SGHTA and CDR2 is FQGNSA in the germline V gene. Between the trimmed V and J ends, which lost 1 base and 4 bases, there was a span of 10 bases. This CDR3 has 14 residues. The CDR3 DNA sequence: TGTGCCAGCAGCTTAGGGAAGCGTGGCACTGAAGCTTTCTTT. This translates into CASSLGKRGTEAFF.

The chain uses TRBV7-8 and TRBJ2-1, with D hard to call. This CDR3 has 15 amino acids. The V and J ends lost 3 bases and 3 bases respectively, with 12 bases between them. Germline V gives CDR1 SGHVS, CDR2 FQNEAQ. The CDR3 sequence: CASSFDRSYYNEQFF. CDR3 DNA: TGTGCCAGCAGCTTCGACCGGAGTTACTACAATGAGCAGTTCTTC.

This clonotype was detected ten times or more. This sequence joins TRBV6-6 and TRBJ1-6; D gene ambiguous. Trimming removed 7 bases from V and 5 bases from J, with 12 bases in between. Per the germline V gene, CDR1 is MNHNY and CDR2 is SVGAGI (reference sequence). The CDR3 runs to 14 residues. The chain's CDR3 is CASTSGYDNSPLHF. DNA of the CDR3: TGTGCCAGCACTTCAGGTTATGATAATTCACCCCTCCACTTT.

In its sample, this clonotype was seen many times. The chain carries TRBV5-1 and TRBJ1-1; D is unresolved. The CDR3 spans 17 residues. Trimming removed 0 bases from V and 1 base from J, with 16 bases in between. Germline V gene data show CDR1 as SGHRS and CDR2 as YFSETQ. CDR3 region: CASSLAASGVENTEAFF. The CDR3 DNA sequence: TGCGCCAGCAGCTTGGCAGCCTCTGGGGTAGAGAACACTGAAGCTTTCTTT. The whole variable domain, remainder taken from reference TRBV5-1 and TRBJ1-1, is KAGVTQTPRYLIKTRGQQVTLSCSPISGHRSVSWYQQTPGQGLQFLFEYFSETQRNKGNFPGRFSGRQFSNSRSEMNVSTLELGDSALYLCASSLAASGVENTEAFFGQGTRLTVV.